This TCR beta chain was captured by sequencing in a study of blood T cell repertoires in COVID-19. Looking at the study overall: COVID-19 samples collected from the United States, Italy and Spain covered acute and convalescent phases. Sources were T cells, B-cell-depleted T cells, or PBMCs; the material itself was cDNA or gDNA.

Original processing methods: Amplification with reference gene primers provided the estimates of nucleated cell counts. Measured with immunoSEQ multiplex PCR; TCRdb has only the in-frame clones, and not every one. The V and J calls and clone size were taken over from that table, and D and trimming were inferred from the DNA. The sample lists approximately 170,000 clones; more than 65% were seen once. From germline, CDR1 is SEHNR and CDR2 FQNEAQ (reference sequence). Trimming stripped 4 bases from V and 6 bases from J, with 15 bases between. The CDR3 is 14 amino acids. This clonotype was sampled from a human donor with acute or convalescent COVID-19. The donor label of this sample is uncertain. V gene TRBV7-9 combines with J gene TRBJ1-1; D is unresolved. Sequenced input: peripheral blood. CDR3: CASSSRGLFSEAFF. CDR3 nucleotides: TGTGCCAGCAGCTCCAGAGGGTTATTTTCTGAAGCTTTCTTT.